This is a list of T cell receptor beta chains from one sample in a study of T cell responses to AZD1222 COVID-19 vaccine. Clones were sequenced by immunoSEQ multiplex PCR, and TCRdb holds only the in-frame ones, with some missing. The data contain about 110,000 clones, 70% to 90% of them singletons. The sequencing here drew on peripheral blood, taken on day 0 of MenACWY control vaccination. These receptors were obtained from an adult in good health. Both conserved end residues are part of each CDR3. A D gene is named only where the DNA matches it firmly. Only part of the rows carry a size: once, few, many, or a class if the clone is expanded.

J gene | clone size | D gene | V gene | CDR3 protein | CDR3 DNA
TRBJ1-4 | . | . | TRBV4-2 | CASSQDLRQLNEKLFF | TGTGCCAGCAGCCAAGATCTGAGACAACTTAATGAAAAACTGTTTTTT
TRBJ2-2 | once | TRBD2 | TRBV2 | CASSWTSRTGELFF | TGTGCCAGCAGCTGGACTAGCAGAACCGGGGAGCTGTTTTTT
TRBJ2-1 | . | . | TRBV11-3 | CASSPRAGIYNEQFF | TGTGCCAGCAGCCCTAGAGCAGGTATCTACAATGAGCAGTTCTTC
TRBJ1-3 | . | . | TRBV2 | CASSERSVSGNTIYF | TGTGCCAGCAGTGAGCGGTCGGTCTCTGGAAACACCATATATTTT
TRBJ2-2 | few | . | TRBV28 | CASGPHREAGELFF | TGTGCCAGCGGGCCCCACAGGGAAGCCGGGGAGCTGTTTTTT
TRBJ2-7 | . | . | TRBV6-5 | CASPEGSYPYEQYF | TGTGCCAGCCCCGAGGGCAGTTACCCCTACGAGCAGTACTTC
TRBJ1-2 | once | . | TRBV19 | CASTADNYGYTF | TGTGCCAGTACCGCAGATAACTATGGCTACACCTTC
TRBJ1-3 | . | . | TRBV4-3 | CASSQSTGLLGNTIYF | TGCGCCAGCAGCCAATCCACGGGACTCCTTGGAAACACCATATATTTT
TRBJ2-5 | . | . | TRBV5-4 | CASSLRGQETQYF | TGTGCCAGCAGCCTTAGGGGCCAAGAGACCCAGTACTTC
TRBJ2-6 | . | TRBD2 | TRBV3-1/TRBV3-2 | CASSQVGRGRGFSGANVLTF | TGTGCCAGCAGCCAAGTGGGGAGGGGTAGAGGGTTCTCTGGGGCCAACGTCCTGACTTTC
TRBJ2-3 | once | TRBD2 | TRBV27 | CASSAIAGGRQGTDTQYF | TGTGCCAGCAGTGCAATAGCGGGGGGGAGGCAGGGCACAGATACGCAGTATTTT
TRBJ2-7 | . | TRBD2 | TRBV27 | CASSPLGGGSSSYEQYF | TGTGCCAGCAGCCCTCTTGGGGGGGGGTCTAGCTCCTACGAGCAGTACTTC
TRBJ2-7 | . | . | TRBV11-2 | CASSLEGLGSYEQYF | TGTGCCAGCAGCTTAGAGGGTCTTGGGTCCTACGAGCAGTACTTC
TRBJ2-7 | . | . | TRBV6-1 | CASSEVAPSYEQYF | TGTGCCAGCAGTGAAGTGGCGCCGAGCTACGAGCAGTACTTC
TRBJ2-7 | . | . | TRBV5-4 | CASSLDGVPGYEQYF | TGTGCCAGCAGCTTGGACGGGGTCCCCGGGTACGAGCAGTACTTC
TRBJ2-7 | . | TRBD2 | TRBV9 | CASSPRLADTYEQYF | TGTGCCAGCAGCCCTCGACTAGCGGACACCTACGAGCAGTACTTC
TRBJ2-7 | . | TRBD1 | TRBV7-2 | CASSLAGDNTGTAQYF | TGTGCCAGCAGCTTAGCAGGGGACAACACCGGGACAGCCCAGTACTTC
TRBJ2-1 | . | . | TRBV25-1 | CASLYYNEQFF | TGTGCCAGCCTCTATTACAATGAGCAGTTCTTC
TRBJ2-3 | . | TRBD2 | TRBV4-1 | CASSQEGTSGGTDTQYF | TGCGCCAGCAGCCAAGAGGGCACTAGCGGGGGCACAGATACGCAGTATTTT
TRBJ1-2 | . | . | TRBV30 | CAWSGSSRQYGYTF | TGTGCCTGGAGTGGTTCCAGCCGTCAGTATGGCTACACCTTC
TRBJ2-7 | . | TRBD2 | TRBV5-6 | CASSPPPGRAEQYF | TGTGCCAGCAGCCCTCCACCTGGGAGGGCGGAGCAGTACTTC
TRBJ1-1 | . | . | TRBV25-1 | CASSEATGYTEAFF | TGTGCCAGCAGTGAGGCGACAGGCTACACTGAAGCTTTCTTT
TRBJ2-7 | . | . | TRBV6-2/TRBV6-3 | CASSSPEGEQYF | TGTGCCAGCAGTTCACCAGAGGGCGAGCAGTACTTC
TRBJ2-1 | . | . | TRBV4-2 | CASSHPLDGTPGDEQFF | TGTGCCAGCAGCCATCCCCTCGACGGGACCCCGGGGGATGAGCAGTTCTTC
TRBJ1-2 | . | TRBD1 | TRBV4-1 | CASSQEDRAGYTF | TGCGCCAGCAGCCAAGAGGACAGGGCCGGCTACACCTTC
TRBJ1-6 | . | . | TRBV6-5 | CASSRQDPPYSPLHF | TGTGCCAGCAGTCGGCAGGACCCCCCGTATTCACCCCTCCACTTT
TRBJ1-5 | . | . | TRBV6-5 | CASSPSLGVNQPQHF | TGTGCCAGCAGTCCCTCGCTCGGGGTGAATCAGCCCCAGCATTTT
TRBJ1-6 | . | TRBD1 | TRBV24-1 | CATSAGQENSPLHF | TGTGCCACCAGTGCGGGACAGGAGAATTCACCCCTCCACTTT
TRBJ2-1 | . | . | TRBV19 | CASSIPGNGYEQFF | TGTGCCAGTAGTATCCCGGGTAATGGCTATGAGCAGTTCTTC
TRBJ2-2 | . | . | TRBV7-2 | CASSPWTGGTGELFF | TGTGCCAGCAGCCCCTGGACCGGAGGCACCGGGGAGCTGTTTTTT
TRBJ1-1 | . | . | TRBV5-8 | CASDPPPGTFDWVRTEAFF | TGTGCCAGCGACCCTCCCCCCGGGACCTTCGATTGGGTCCGCACTGAAGCTTTCTTT
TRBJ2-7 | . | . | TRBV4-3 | CASSQEPESAYEQYF | TGCGCCAGCAGCCAAGAACCGGAATCAGCCTACGAGCAGTACTTC
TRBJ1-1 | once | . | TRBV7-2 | CASSPNLGSTEAFF | TGTGCCAGCAGCCCTAATTTGGGGAGCACTGAAGCTTTCTTT
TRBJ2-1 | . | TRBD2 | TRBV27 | CASSQSRTSGTRYNEQFF | TGTGCCAGCAGTCAGTCCCGGACTAGCGGGACCAGGTACAATGAGCAGTTCTTC
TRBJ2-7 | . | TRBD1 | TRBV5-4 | CASSRKGAGSYEQYF | TGTGCCAGCAGCCGCAAGGGGGCAGGGTCCTACGAGCAGTACTTC
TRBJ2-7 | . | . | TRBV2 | CASSDLGPQRYEQYF | TGTGCCAGCAGTGACCTCGGACCTCAGAGGTACGAGCAGTACTTC
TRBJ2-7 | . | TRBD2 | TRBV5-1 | CASSLMGTSAYEQYF | TGCGCCAGCAGCTTGATGGGGACTAGCGCCTACGAGCAGTACTTC
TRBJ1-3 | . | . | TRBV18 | CASSPADGNTIYF | TGTGCCAGCTCACCGGCGGACGGAAACACCATATATTTT
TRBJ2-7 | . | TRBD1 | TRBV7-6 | CASSTRQGVFYEQYF | TGTGCCAGCAGCACCCGCCAGGGGGTCTTCTACGAGCAGTACTTC
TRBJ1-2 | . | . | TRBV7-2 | CASSLASGANFNYGYTF | TGTGCCAGCAGCTTAGCTTCAGGGGCGAACTTTAACTATGGCTACACCTTC
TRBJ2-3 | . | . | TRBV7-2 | CASSPSGETTDTQYF | TGTGCCAGCAGCCCTAGTGGGGAGACCACAGATACGCAGTATTTT
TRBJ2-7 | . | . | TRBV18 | CASSPKQGAYEQYF | TGTGCCAGCTCACCCAAACAGGGAGCCTACGAGCAGTACTTC
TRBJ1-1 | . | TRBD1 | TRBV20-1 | CSASRFRGTNRGINTEAFF | TGCAGTGCTAGTAGGTTCCGAGGAACTAACAGGGGAATCAACACTGAAGCTTTCTTT
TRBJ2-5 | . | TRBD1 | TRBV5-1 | CASSRDRAKETQYF | TGCGCCAGCAGCCGGGACAGGGCTAAAGAGACCCAGTACTTC
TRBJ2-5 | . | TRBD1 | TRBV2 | CASSIGTGGAGVETQYF | TGTGCCAGCAGTATCGGGACAGGGGGCGCCGGTGTGGAGACCCAGTACTTC
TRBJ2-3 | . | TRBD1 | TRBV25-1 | CASRDRGTDTQYF | TGTGCCAGCCGGGACAGGGGAACAGATACGCAGTATTTT